The 5 T cell receptor beta chains in this list originate from one sample, sequenced in a study of shared clonotypes between healthy human individuals. Profiling relied on immunoSEQ multiplex PCR, and the TCRdb table lists in-frame clones only, not all of them. This sample has roughly 1.5 million clones; 98% occur once, and the top ten carry roughly 0.45%. The material sequenced was naive CD4+ T cells sorted from blood. The subset here: CD45RA+ positively selected. These receptors were obtained from a man aged 30 to 45 in good health.

This chain uses TRBV6-1 with TRBJ1-5; weak D call: TRBD1 (5 bases). V was pared by 3 bases and J by 6 bases, with 9 bases between. This CDR3 is built from 13 residues. From germline, CDR1 is MNHNS and CDR2 SASEGT. CDR3 nucleotide sequence: TGTGCCAGCAGTGACAGGGTGGGTCAGCCCCAGCATTTT. Amino acid sequence: CASSDRVGQPQHF.

The J gene is TRBJ2-3, the V gene TRBV5-6, with D hard to call. CDR1 and CDR2 from the germline V gene are SGHDT and YYEEEE. V was shortened by 4 bases and J by 10 bases, with 13 bases between the two germline ends. There are 12 residues in the CDR3. The CDR3 DNA reads as TGTGCCAGCAGCATCACCCCGATGGCGCAGTATTTT. Its translation is CASSITPMAQYF.

This sequence joins TRBV7-9 and TRBJ2-5; the D call may be TRBD1 or TRBD2 (5 bases each). Trimming took 5 bases from V and 4 from J, leaving 11 bases between them. The CDR3 sequence is 13 residues long. Germline V gives CDR1 SEHNR, CDR2 FQNEAQ (reference sequence). CDR3 coding DNA: TGTGCCAGCAGCCGGGGACCCGGAGAGACCCAGTACTTC. Amino acids: CASSRGPGETQYF.

CDR3: CASSLVWGQGTKSSYNEQFF. The CDR3 bases are TGTGCCAGCAGCTTAGTTTGGGGACAGGGGACTAAGAGCTCCTACAATGAGCAGTTCTTC. This chain joins TRBV28 and TRBJ2-1; 10 positions agree with TRBD1. Germline CDR1 reads MDHEN; CDR2 reads SYDVKM. V trimming: 6 bases; J trimming: 0 bases; junction bases outside the gene matches: 17. The CDR3 is 20 amino acids.

CDR3: CASSRPGTGGIGEQFF. For the CDR3, the DNA is TGCGCCAGCAGCAGACCTGGTACAGGTGGAATTGGGGAGCAGTTCTTC. V gene TRBV23-1 combines with J gene TRBJ2-1; weak D call: TRBD1 (5 bases). TRBV23-1 is marked as an open reading frame, function uncertain. The CDR3 length is 16 residues. The germline V and J ends were trimmed by 6 bases and 10 bases, with 25 bases remaining between them.